This is a list of T cell receptor beta chains from one sample in a study of blood T cell repertoires in COVID-19. This table comes from immunoSEQ multiplex PCR, and its TCRdb copy is limited to in-frame clones, with some not included. There are 260,000 or so clones in the sample; about 85% occur only once, and under 3% lies in the top ten. Sequencing used PBMCs or T cells enriched from blood (not recorded which). These receptors all stem from a woman aged 45-65 years who had recovered from COVID-19. The CDR3 runs from the conserved cysteine through the conserved F or W. Fields, in order: J gene, clone size, D gene, V gene, CDR3 DNA, CDR3 protein. D genes are given only for firm matches. The size of a clone is reported for some rows only, either as once, few or many, or as a class for expanded clones.

J: TRBJ2-3; size: once; D: .; V: TRBV24-1; DNA: TGTGCCACCAGTGTAGGCAGGGTAGCAGATACGCAGTATTTT; CDR3: CATSVGRVADTQYF
J: TRBJ1-1; size: .; D: TRBD1; V: TRBV7-9; DNA: TGTGCCAGCAGCATGACAGGGGTGAACACTGAAGCTTTCTTT; CDR3: CASSMTGVNTEAFF
J: TRBJ1-5; size: .; D: TRBD1; V: TRBV19; DNA: TGTGCCAGTCAGGACAGGGGGCCATATGGTCAGCCCCAGCATTTT; CDR3: CASQDRGPYGQPQHF
J: TRBJ1-1; size: .; D: .; V: TRBV6-5; DNA: TGTGCCAGCAGTTACTCGGCGGGGGGAAACACTGAAGCTTTCTTT; CDR3: CASSYSAGGNTEAFF
J: TRBJ2-1; size: .; D: .; V: TRBV19; DNA: TGTGCCAGTAGCCAACAGGCTTGGGGTGAGCAGTTCTTC; CDR3: CASSQQAWGEQFF
J: TRBJ2-2; size: .; D: TRBD2; V: TRBV5-5; DNA: TGTGCCAGCAGCACAGCGGGAGTAAGCACCGGGGAGCTGTTTTTT; CDR3: CASSTAGVSTGELFF
J: TRBJ1-2; size: .; D: TRBD1; V: TRBV5-6; DNA: TGTGCCAGCAGCTTCGGACAGGCATCGCGTGGCTACACCTTC; CDR3: CASSFGQASRGYTF
J: TRBJ1-1; size: .; D: .; V: TRBV2; DNA: TGTGCCAGCAGTGGACGGATGGACAGTATCAACACTGAAGCTTTCTTT; CDR3: CASSGRMDSINTEAFF
J: TRBJ1-3; size: .; D: TRBD1; V: TRBV15; DNA: TGTGCCACCAGCAGAGCCGGGACAGGGGGTACCATCTCTGGAAACACCATATATTTT; CDR3: CATSRAGTGGTISGNTIYF
J: TRBJ1-5; size: .; D: TRBD1; V: TRBV19; DNA: TGTGCCAGTAGTCCTTCTACGGACAGGACCAATCAGCCCCAGCATTTT; CDR3: CASSPSTDRTNQPQHF
J: TRBJ2-7; size: once; D: .; V: TRBV4-2; DNA: TGTGCCAGCAGCCAAGATGTGGGCAGTCCCTACGAGCAGTACTTC; CDR3: CASSQDVGSPYEQYF
J: TRBJ1-6; size: .; D: .; V: TRBV30; DNA: TGTGCCTGGAGCAAGGACACGTCGAATTCACCCCTCCACTTT; CDR3: CAWSKDTSNSPLHF
J: TRBJ2-7; size: .; D: TRBD1; V: TRBV18; DNA: TGTGCCAGCTCACTTGGGACAGGGAGTTCCTACGAGCAGTACTTC; CDR3: CASSLGTGSSYEQYF
J: TRBJ2-7; size: once; D: TRBD1; V: TRBV19; DNA: TGTGCCAGTAGTGCAGGGGGCGCGTCCTACGAGCAGTACTTC; CDR3: CASSAGGASYEQYF
J: TRBJ1-1; size: .; D: .; V: TRBV29-1; DNA: TGCAGCGTTGATTTTGTTTCGGGGAAGACTGAAGCTTTCTTT; CDR3: CSVDFVSGKTEAFF
J: TRBJ2-1; size: .; D: TRBD2; V: TRBV3-1/TRBV3-2; DNA: TGTGCCAGCAGCCAAGTGATAGGACTAGCGGGGGCCTACAATGAGCAGTTCTTC; CDR3: CASSQVIGLAGAYNEQFF
J: TRBJ2-7; size: .; D: .; V: TRBV2; DNA: TGTGCCACCTCACGGGGGTCCTACGAGCAGTACTTC; CDR3: CATSRGSYEQYF
J: TRBJ2-1; size: .; D: .; V: TRBV7-9; DNA: TGTGCCAGCAGCAACAGGGAAAGACTAGCCAATGAGCAGTTCTTC; CDR3: CASSNRERLANEQFF
J: TRBJ2-2; size: .; D: .; V: TRBV11-3; DNA: TGTGCCAGCAGTTTGCCCTCCAGAACCGGGGAGCTGTTTTTT; CDR3: CASSLPSRTGELFF
J: TRBJ1-2; size: .; D: .; V: TRBV19; DNA: TGTGCCAGTAGTATGGGCACCAACAACTATGGCTACACCTTC; CDR3: CASSMGTNNYGYTF
J: TRBJ2-7; size: .; D: .; V: TRBV7-2; DNA: TGTGCCAGCAGCTTAGCGGGAGTGTACGAGCAGTACTTC; CDR3: CASSLAGVYEQYF
J: TRBJ1-5; size: .; D: TRBD1; V: TRBV19; DNA: TGTGCCAGTAGTAGACAGGGTGTGAATCAGCCCCAGCATTTT; CDR3: CASSRQGVNQPQHF
J: TRBJ2-3; size: .; D: TRBD1; V: TRBV5-5; DNA: TGTGCCAGCAGCTCAGGGGGAAGCACAGATACGCAGTATTTT; CDR3: CASSSGGSTDTQYF
J: TRBJ2-1; size: .; D: .; V: TRBV18; DNA: TGTGCCAGCTCACCCCTTGAGGCTCACCCATCTTACAATGAGCAGTTCTTC; CDR3: CASSPLEAHPSYNEQFF
J: TRBJ1-3; size: once; D: .; V: TRBV10-1; DNA: TGCGCCAGCAGGCCCGGACAGACAACAGGAAACACCATATATTTT; CDR3: CASRPGQTTGNTIYF
J: TRBJ1-1; size: .; D: .; V: TRBV2; DNA: TGTGCCAGCAGTGATTACATAATGAACACTGAAGCTTTCTTT; CDR3: CASSDYIMNTEAFF
J: TRBJ1-4; size: .; D: TRBD1; V: TRBV7-9; DNA: TGTGCCAGCAGCTTCGGACAGGGGCAGAATGAAAAACTGTTTTTT; CDR3: CASSFGQGQNEKLFF
J: TRBJ2-3; size: .; D: TRBD1; V: TRBV10-3; DNA: TGTGCCATCAGTTGGGACAGGGGCACAGATACGCAGTATTTT; CDR3: CAISWDRGTDTQYF
J: TRBJ1-1; size: .; D: .; V: TRBV6-5; DNA: TGTGCCAGCAGTTACGAGCGGGGCCGTAGCACTGAAGCTTTCTTT; CDR3: CASSYERGRSTEAFF
J: TRBJ2-7; size: .; D: TRBD2; V: TRBV7-2; DNA: TGTGCCAGCAGCTTAGCACTAGCGGGTCGCGAGCAGTACTTC; CDR3: CASSLALAGREQYF
J: TRBJ1-2; size: .; D: TRBD1; V: TRBV12-3/TRBV12-4; DNA: TGTGCCAGCAGTCCCACAGGGGGTAATGGCTACACCTTC; CDR3: CASSPTGGNGYTF
J: TRBJ2-7; size: .; D: .; V: TRBV19; DNA: TGTGCCAGTAGTATGGGTCGTGGACAGAGTCCCTACGAGCAGTACTTC; CDR3: CASSMGRGQSPYEQYF
J: TRBJ1-1; size: .; D: TRBD1; V: TRBV28; DNA: TGTGCCAGCATATCGGACAGGGGGAGCACTGAAGCTTTCTTT; CDR3: CASISDRGSTEAFF
J: TRBJ1-1; size: .; D: TRBD1; V: TRBV5-4; DNA: TGTGCCAGCAGCCCTAGACAGGGGGTCGTCACTGAAGCTTTCTTT; CDR3: CASSPRQGVVTEAFF
J: TRBJ2-2; size: .; D: .; V: TRBV5-5; DNA: TGTGCCAGCAGCCCACCTGGACAGCTAACTACCGGGGAGCTGTTTTTT; CDR3: CASSPPGQLTTGELFF
J: TRBJ1-3; size: .; D: TRBD1; V: TRBV28; DNA: TGTGCCAGCAGTCTCCTTCCGCCGGGACAGCTTTCTGGAAACACCATATATTTT; CDR3: CASSLLPPGQLSGNTIYF
J: TRBJ1-5; size: .; D: .; V: TRBV28; DNA: TGTGCCACCCGCGGCAATAGCAATCAGCCCCAGCATTTT; CDR3: CATRGNSNQPQHF
J: TRBJ2-2; size: once; D: TRBD1; V: TRBV19; DNA: TGTGCCAGTAGCCCCGGGACAGGGGGGAACGGGGAGCTGTTTTTT; CDR3: CASSPGTGGNGELFF
J: TRBJ2-5; size: .; D: TRBD1; V: TRBV18; DNA: TGTGCCAGCTCACTGCGACAGGGACAAGAGACCCAGTACTTC; CDR3: CASSLRQGQETQYF
J: TRBJ2-5; size: .; D: .; V: TRBV9; DNA: TGTGCCAGCAGCGTAGGAGTGATAGCGTCGGAGACCCAGTACTTC; CDR3: CASSVGVIASETQYF
J: TRBJ1-2; size: .; D: TRBD1; V: TRBV28; DNA: TGTGCCAGCAGCAGGACAGGAGGGTATGGCTACACCTTC; CDR3: CASSRTGGYGYTF
J: TRBJ2-7; size: .; D: .; V: TRBV28; DNA: TGTGCCAGCAGTTTACTCCCTGTGCAGGGCCGCGAGCAGTACTTC; CDR3: CASSLLPVQGREQYF
J: TRBJ1-2; size: .; D: TRBD1; V: TRBV5-6; DNA: TGTGCCAGCAGCTTTCGGGACAGGCGGTATGACTATGGCTACACCTTC; CDR3: CASSFRDRRYDYGYTF
J: TRBJ2-7; size: .; D: TRBD1; V: TRBV3-1/TRBV3-2; DNA: TGTGCCAGCAGCCAAGTGACAGGGCCCTACGAGCAGTACTTC; CDR3: CASSQVTGPYEQYF
J: TRBJ1-2; size: .; D: .; V: TRBV6-5; DNA: TGTGCCAGCATCCCGCAGGAAGGTCCCTCCTATGGCTACACCTTC; CDR3: CASIPQEGPSYGYTF
J: TRBJ1-3; size: once; D: .; V: TRBV30; DNA: TGTGCCTGGAACAGGGTGTCTGGAAACACCATATATTTT; CDR3: CAWNRVSGNTIYF
J: TRBJ1-1; size: .; D: .; V: TRBV14; DNA: TGTGCCAGCAGCCAACAGGGTTACACTGAAGCTTTCTTT; CDR3: CASSQQGYTEAFF
J: TRBJ2-5; size: once; D: TRBD2; V: TRBV9; DNA: TGTGCCAGCAGCCGCAGCGGGGCCGAGACCCAGTACTTC; CDR3: CASSRSGAETQYF
J: TRBJ1-1; size: .; D: TRBD1; V: TRBV7-9; DNA: TGTGCCAGCAGCTTGACAGGGGGCACTGAAGCTTTCTTT; CDR3: CASSLTGGTEAFF
J: TRBJ1-6; size: .; D: .; V: TRBV12-3/TRBV12-4; DNA: TGTGCCAGCAGTTTGGGCAATTCACCCCTCCACTTT; CDR3: CASSLGNSPLHF
J: TRBJ1-2; size: .; D: TRBD1; V: TRBV3-1/TRBV3-2; DNA: TGTGCCAGCAGCCCGACAGGGGACCGTGGCTACACCTTC; CDR3: CASSPTGDRGYTF
J: TRBJ2-3; size: .; D: TRBD1; V: TRBV9; DNA: TGTGCCAGCAGCGGCAGGGACAGGAGCACAGATACGCAGTATTTT; CDR3: CASSGRDRSTDTQYF
J: TRBJ2-1; size: .; D: TRBD2; V: TRBV19; DNA: TGTGCCAGCGGGAGGGAGAGGGATGAGCAGTTCTTC; CDR3: CASGRERDEQFF
J: TRBJ1-6; size: .; D: TRBD1; V: TRBV18; DNA: TGTGCCAGCTCACCCGACAGGGACAATTCACCCCTCCACTTT; CDR3: CASSPDRDNSPLHF